Below are 8 T cell receptor beta chains sequenced from a single sample in a study of OX40 agonist ivuxolimab in advanced cancers. Sequencing was performed with immunoSEQ multiplex PCR; in TCRdb, only in-frame clones are kept and a portion is missing. In the table there are 30,000 to 35,000 clones, around 79% of which are singletons. The starting material was CD4+ or CD8+ T cells sorted from blood, obtained in a trial of the OX40 agonist ivuxolimab. These receptors originate from an adult with an advanced solid tumor such as melanoma, head and neck, liver or kidney cancer.

In its sample, this clone was seen a few times. J is TRBJ1-6 and V is TRBV6-5, with D tentatively TRBD1 (6 bases). Germline CDR1 and CDR2: MNHEY and SVGAGI. Trimming shortened V by 0 bases and J by 7 bases, and 10 bases separated the two germline ends. The CDR3 spans 15 residues. CDR3 coding DNA: TGTGCCAGCAGTTACTCGATACAGGGCAATTCACCCCTCCACTTT. It specifies CASSYSIQGNSPLHF.

The CDR3 sequence: CASGTSGTSGVVAQYF. CDR3 bases: TGTGCTAGTGGAACCTCCGGGACTAGCGGGGTAGTGGCGCAGTATTTT. The chain uses TRBV12-5 and TRBJ2-3; 13 nucleotides agree with TRBD2. The V gene's germline CDR1 is LGHNT and CDR2 FRNRAP. The CDR3 covers 16 residues. Germline trimming cut 6 bases from V and 10 bases from J; bases unmatched to any gene: 13.

The chain combines TRBV30 with TRBJ1-5; maybe TRBD1 (6 bases). Per the germline V gene, CDR1 is GTSNPN and CDR2 is SVGIG (reference sequence). The CDR3 length is 14 residues. The ends were cut back, 1 base at V and 7 bases at J, with 14 bases in the middle. The chain's CDR3 is CAWSGGRGYQPQHF. The CDR3 coding sequence is TGTGCCTGGAGTGGGGGCAGGGGATACCAGCCCCAGCATTTT.

This chain connects TRBV5-6 to TRBJ1-3; D is uncertain. V dropped 5 bases and J dropped 4 bases, with 10 bases sitting between them. CDR1 is SGHDT, CDR2 YYEEEE, per germline. The CDR3 has 13 residues. The CDR3 DNA sequence: TGTGCCAGCAGTAGGTTTACCGGAAACACCATATATTTT. Protein product: CASSRFTGNTIYF.

The rearrangement joins TRBV5-4 to TRBJ1-4; D call uncertain. Germline CDR1 SGHNT, CDR2 YYREEE (reference sequence). CDR3 length: 16 residues. V lost 4 bases and J 6 bases, leaving 19 bases between the germline ends. The CDR3 nucleotides read TGTGCCAGCAGCCAATTCCTCATTGACAACGATGAAAAACTGTTTTTT. Protein: CASSQFLIDNDEKLFF.

V usage is TRBV30 and J usage is TRBJ2-5; 7 bases fit TRBD1. Germline CDR1 GTSNPN, CDR2 SVGIG (reference sequence). This CDR3 comprises 21 residues. Trimming removed 1 base from V and 2 bases from J; junction bases left unmatched: 25. CDR3 coding DNA: TGTGCCTGGAGTGCATTCCCTCAGACAGGGAAAGCCCTTTTCCATCAAGAGACCCAGTACTTC. Translated, it gives CAWSAFPQTGKALFHQETQYF.

This clone was observed once. V and J are TRBV6-5 and TRBJ1-1; 7 bases align to TRBD1. The CDR3 contains 14 residues. Germline CDR1 MNHEY, CDR2 SVGAGI. The J segment lost 8 bases and the V segment lost 7 bases, leaving 13 bases of the junction unmatched. CDR3 sequence reads: CASTRQGTFTEAFF. The DNA of the CDR3 is TGTGCCAGCACTCGACAGGGCACATTCACGGAAGCTTTCTTT.

The rearrangement links TRBV5-4 to TRBJ1-1, with TRBD1 matching 9 bases. V dropped 5 bases and J dropped 4; count of bases not matched to a gene: 12. The V gene's germline CDR1 is SGHNT and CDR2 YYREEE (reference sequence). The CDR3 spans 16 residues. The CDR3, as DNA: TGTGCCAGCAGTTCCCCGGGACAGGGTAGATTCACTGAAGCTTTCTTT. Translating gives CASSSPGQGRFTEAFF. Based on the CDR3 plus reference TRBV5-4 and TRBJ1-1, the full variable domain is ETGVTQSPTHLIKTRGQQVTLRCSSQSGHNTVSWYQQALGQGPQFIFQYYREEENGRGNFPPRFSGLQFPNYSSELNVNALELDDSALYLCASSSPGQGRFTEAFFGQGTRLTVV.